The clone carrying this T cell receptor (beta chain) was found many times. Its specificity is unknown. TCRdb re-called the reads with MiXCR, one entry per CDR3 protein. Seen here are just under 300,000 distinct CDR3 sequences, around 9.1% observed once, and the top ten hold around 2.4%. Germline CDR1 reads SGHTA; CDR2 reads FQGNSA. This CDR3 spans 16 amino acids. Between the trimmed V and J ends, which lost 2 bases and 2 bases, there was a span of 15 bases. The sample is drawn from a study of T cell repertoires in cytomegalovirus infection. About the research overall: It can be stated that public TCR beta signatures indicated CMV infection as well as a matching HLA type. Study findings and constraints: CMV-specific HLA-C-restricted TCR beta clonotypes dominated the ex vivo response. Carriers of CMV plus the relevant HLA were identified by cumulative public TCR beta family frequency.

Material for sequencing was PBMCs. The sequence came from a human donor in good health (CMV status not recorded). Some clones in this sample may be carry-over from other donors' samples. The chain couples TRBV7-2 to TRBJ2-5; D tentatively reads TRBD1 or TRBD2 (6 bases each). The CDR3 DNA follows: TGTGCCAGCAGCTTAATGGGGGGCGTTTTGCAAGAGACCCAGTACTTC. Protein: CASSLMGGVLQETQYF.